These 23 T cell receptor beta chains were sequenced from one sample in a study of tumor T cells in aggressive B-cell lymphoma. Generated by immunoSEQ multiplex PCR, the TCRdb table keeps only in-frame clones and is missing some. The sample lists about 11,000 clones; around 90% were seen once. Specimen: tumor tissue. The receptor set was obtained from an adult with diffuse large B cell lymphoma.

The chain recombines TRBV7-9 with TRBJ2-7; D might be TRBD1 (6 bases). V lost 0 bases to trimming and J lost 3 bases, with 12 bases between them. CDR1 is SEHNR, CDR2 FQNEAQ, per germline (reference sequence). The CDR3 loop spans 15 amino acids. DNA for the CDR3: TGTGCCAGCAGCTTAGCAGTTTACAGGGACTACGAGCAGTACTTC. Protein: CASSLAVYRDYEQYF. Looking up the rest from reference TRBV7-9 and TRBJ2-7 gives the full variable domain: DTGVSQNPRHKITKRGQNVTFRCDPISEHNRLYWYRQTLGQGPEFLTYFQNEAQLEKSRLLSDRFSAERPKGSFSTLEIQRTEQGDSAMYLCASSLAVYRDYEQYFGPGTRLTVT.

The chain couples TRBV20-1 to TRBJ2-1; D may be TRBD2 (5 bases). CDR1 and CDR2 from the germline V gene are DFQATT and SNEGSKA (reference sequence). The CDR3 totals 10 residues. V gave up 7 bases and J gave up 8 bases, with 9 bases separating them. The CDR3 DNA reads as TGCAGTGGGGGAGACTATGAGCAGTTCTTC. Translated: CSGGDYEQFF.

This chain uses TRBV27 with TRBJ2-2; D possibly corresponds to TRBD2 (6 bases). Germline assignment: CDR1 MNHEY and CDR2 SMNVEV (reference sequence). V lost 5 bases to trimming and J lost 3 bases, with 16 bases between them. The CDR3 is 16 residues long. CDR3 protein: CASSPRTRRDTGELFF. The DNA of the CDR3 is TGTGCCAGCAGTCCAAGGACCCGGAGGGACACCGGGGAGCTGTTTTTT.

The chain combines TRBV5-1 with TRBJ1-1; 7 nucleotides agree with TRBD1. Germline V gives CDR1 SGHRS, CDR2 YFSETQ. The V and J ends lost 0 bases and 5 bases, in that order; junction bases with no gene match: 7. This CDR3 has 15 residues. The CDR3 DNA reads as TGCGCCAGCAGCTTGGGTCAACAGGGGAGAACTGAAGCTTTCTTT. Translating gives CASSLGQQGRTEAFF.

This clone was detected once. This chain connects TRBV2 to TRBJ1-1; a possible D gene is TRBD1 (6 bases). V was trimmed by 8 bases and J by 1 base, leaving 11 bases between them. The germline gives CDR1 SNHLY, CDR2 FYNNEI. The CDR3 contains 13 residues. The CDR3 is CASDRGGNTEAFF. CDR3 sequence (DNA): TGTGCCAGCGATCGAGGGGGGAACACTGAAGCTTTCTTT. Looking up the rest from reference TRBV2 and TRBJ1-1 gives the full variable domain: EPEVTQTPSHQVTQMGQEVILRCVPISNHLYFYWYRQILGQKVEFLVSFYNNEISEKSEIFDDQFSVERPDGSNFTLKIRSTKLEDSAMYFCASDRGGNTEAFFGQGTRLTVV.

Concerning this clone itself: Other nucleotide sequences from this sample produce the same CDR3. The genes are TRBV29-1 and TRBJ2-1, with a tentative D call TRBD1 (5 bases). The CDR3 runs 14 residues. Germline CDR1 reads SQVTM; CDR2 reads ANQGSEA. V shed 3 bases and J shed 7 bases, with 16 bases lying between them. The CDR3 DNA follows: TGCAGCGTTGACCCCGGACACCACTTGAATGAGCAGTTCTTC. This codes for CSVDPGHHLNEQFF.

V gene TRBV12-5 combines with J gene TRBJ2-1; the match to TRBD1 covers 12 bases. J was trimmed by 8 bases and V by 5 bases; bases with no gene match: 4. The CDR3 contains 14 residues. Germline V CDR1 and CDR2: LGHNT, FRNRAP. The CDR3 DNA is TGTGCTAGTGGTAAGGGACAGGGGGCCGATGAGCAGTTCTTC. Its protein product is CASGKGQGADEQFF.

This chain connects TRBV7-8 to TRBJ2-5; possibly TRBD2 for D (6 bases). With the DNA end fitting TRBJ2-7 better, the J assignment may be wrong. Per germline, CDR1 SGHVS and CDR2 FQNEAQ. The CDR3 extends over 13 amino acids. CDR3 DNA: TGTGCCAGTGGAGGGAGGAACCCCTACGAGCAGTACTTC. This translates into CASGGRNPYEQYF.

V gene TRBV29-1 combines with J gene TRBJ1-4, with TRBD1 matching 7 bases. Germline V gene data show CDR1 as SQVTM and CDR2 as ANQGSEA. Trimming at V came to 6 bases and at J to 8 bases, leaving 6 bases not matched to a gene. The CDR3 runs 12 residues. The CDR3: CSVATGLEKLFF. DNA of the CDR3: TGCAGCGTAGCGACAGGGTTGGAAAAACTGTTTTTT.

This chain uses TRBV15 with TRBJ2-7, with 15 positions matching TRBD2. CDR1 and CDR2 (germline): LNHNV, YYDKDF (reference sequence). The CDR3 sequence is 22 residues long. The junction had 19 bases not matched to a gene; V was cut back by 0 bases and J by 4 bases. CDR3 residues: CATSRDRGLGLAGGPSMYEQYF. The CDR3 DNA follows: TGTGCCACCAGCAGAGATCGTGGTTTAGGACTAGCGGGAGGGCCGTCTATGTACGAGCAGTACTTC.

The chain has TRBV19 and TRBJ2-1; D perhaps matches TRBD2 (7 bases). The V gene's germline CDR1 is LNHDA and CDR2 SQIVND (reference sequence). V was clipped by 6 bases and J by 8 bases, with 11 bases between them. The CDR3 length is 12 residues. This chain's CDR3 is CASSGGLDEQFF. For the CDR3, the DNA is TGTGCCAGTAGCGGGGGGCTCGATGAGCAGTTCTTC.

The sample holds one count of this clone. The V gene is TRBV2, the J gene TRBJ1-3; D gene uncertain. Germline CDR1 is SNHLY and CDR2 is FYNNEI. Trimming cost V 7 bases and J 8 bases, with 15 bases left between them. The CDR3 loop spans 13 amino acids. The CDR3: CASTFRFGDTIYF. The CDR3 DNA is TGTGCCAGCACTTTCCGCTTCGGAGACACCATATATTTT.

V and J are TRBV6-1 and TRBJ2-1; 8 bases match TRBD2. CDR1 is MNHNS and CDR2 is SASEGT in the germline V gene. This CDR3 spans 15 amino acids. The V segment lost 5 bases and the J segment 9 bases; nucleotides outside the gene matches: 12. The CDR3 spells CASSFGLAESSEQFF. The CDR3 nucleotides read TGTGCCAGCAGTTTCGGACTAGCAGAGTCAAGTGAGCAGTTCTTC.

This chain joins TRBV4-1 and TRBJ2-5, with 11 bases fitting TRBD2. There are 17 residues in the CDR3. With 4 bases clipped from V and 5 bases from J, the junction kept 12 bases outside the gene matches. Germline-derived CDR1 and CDR2 are MGHRA and YSYEKL. The CDR3 coding sequence is TGCGCCAGCAGCCCCCCATTACCGGGACTAGCGGCCGAGACCCAGTACTTC. Amino acid sequence: CASSPPLPGLAAETQYF.

This rearrangement joins TRBV10-3 to TRBJ1-1, with TRBD1 identical over 7 bases. CDR1 is ENHRY and CDR2 is SYGVKD in the germline V gene. The CDR3 sequence is 13 residues long. J lost 7 bases, V lost 7 bases, and 9 bases had no gene match. The CDR3 sequence is CAITVQGSVEAFF. The DNA of the CDR3 is TGTGCCATCACCGTACAGGGGTCCGTTGAAGCTTTCTTT.

The CDR3 loop reads CARAGFYGYTF. The CDR3, as DNA: TGTGCCCGGGCGGGGTTCTATGGCTACACCTTC. The gene calls are TRBV30 and TRBJ1-2; D gene ambiguous. V was shortened by 8 bases and J by 4 bases, with 11 bases between the two germline ends. Germline CDR1 reads GTSNPN; CDR2 reads SVGIG (reference sequence). This CDR3 spans 11 amino acids.

The CDR3 region has the DNA TGCGCCAGCAGTGATCCCCAGTCTAGCGGGAGTTTTGAGCAGTACTTC. This sequence encodes CASSDPQSSGSFEQYF. The chain joins TRBV10-2 to TRBJ2-7; TRBD2 matches at 10 bases. Germline assignment: CDR1 WSHSY and CDR2 SAAADI. Trimming at V came to 3 bases and at J to 7 bases, leaving 12 bases not matched to a gene. The CDR3 runs to 16 residues.

The rearrangement links TRBV30 to TRBJ1-4; D might be TRBD1 (5 bases). V lost 0 bases to trimming and J lost 4 bases, with 6 bases between them. This CDR3 contains 13 residues. Germline values: CDR1 GTSNPN, CDR2 SVGIG (reference sequence). In DNA form, the CDR3 reads TGTGCCTGGAGTGTACAGGTTAATGAAAAACTGTTTTTT. It is translated as CAWSVQVNEKLFF.

The rearrangement links TRBV12-5 to TRBJ1-3; D possibly corresponds to TRBD1 (5 bases). Germline values: CDR1 LGHNT, CDR2 FRNRAP. V was shortened by 0 bases and J by 9 bases, with 21 bases between the two germline ends. The CDR3 length is 17 residues. CDR3 residues: CASGLVHGSLSTGTIYF. CDR3 nucleotides: TGTGCTAGTGGTTTGGTACACGGCAGCCTCTCAACAGGCACCATATATTTT. The variable domain in full, with the rest retrieved from reference TRBV12-5 and TRBJ1-3, is DARVTQTPRHKVTEMGQEVTMRCQPILGHNTVFWYRQTMMQGLELLAYFRNRAPLDDSGMPKDRFSAEMPDATLATLKIQPSEPRDSAVYFCASGLVHGSLSTGTIYFGEGSWLTVV.

The CDR3, as DNA: TGCGCCAGCAGCGAAGGGGGCGCGGTCTCGAATGAGCAGTTCTTC. Encoded protein: CASSEGGAVSNEQFF. V usage is TRBV5-1 and J usage is TRBJ2-1; TRBD1 agrees at 7 bases. V was clipped by 4 bases and J by 7 bases; unmatched bases: 11. The CDR3 totals 15 residues. CDR1 and CDR2 (germline): SGHRS, YFSETQ.

V gene TRBV14 combines with J gene TRBJ2-1; 8 bases map to TRBD1. Germline CDR1 is SGHDN and CDR2 is FVKESK. This CDR3 is 14 amino acids long. V shed 4 bases, J shed 9 bases, and the junction held 8 bases outside the gene matches. CDR3: CASSRQSGGGEQFF. CDR3 DNA: TGTGCCAGCAGCCGCCAATCAGGGGGCGGTGAGCAGTTCTTC.

The chain recombines TRBV7-6 with TRBJ1-1, with 8 bases matching TRBD1. This CDR3 contains 17 residues. V lost 0 bases to trimming and J lost 5 bases; unmatched junction nucleotides: 11. Germline CDR1 reads SGHVS; CDR2 reads FNYEAQ. For the CDR3, the DNA is TGTGCCAGCAGCTTAGCCCCCCAACAGGGGGGCAGAACTGAAGCTTTCTTT. Translation: CASSLAPQQGGRTEAFF. The full variable domain, with the rest looked up from reference TRBV7-6 and TRBJ1-1, is GAGVSQSPRYKVTKRGQDVALRCDPISGHVSLYWYRQALGQGPEFLTYFNYEAQQDKSGLPNDRFSAERPEGSISTLTIQRTEQRDSAMYRCASSLAPQQGGRTEAFFGQGTRLTVV.

The chain has TRBV21-1 and TRBJ2-7; the listed D gene, TRBD1, was not tested against the DNA. TRBV21-1 is an annotated pseudogene. This CDR3 contains 15 residues. CDR3 loop: CASTKGQGFVYEQYF. The CDR3 region has the DNA TGTGCCAGCACTAAGGGCCAGGGCTTTGTGTACGAGCAGTACTTC.